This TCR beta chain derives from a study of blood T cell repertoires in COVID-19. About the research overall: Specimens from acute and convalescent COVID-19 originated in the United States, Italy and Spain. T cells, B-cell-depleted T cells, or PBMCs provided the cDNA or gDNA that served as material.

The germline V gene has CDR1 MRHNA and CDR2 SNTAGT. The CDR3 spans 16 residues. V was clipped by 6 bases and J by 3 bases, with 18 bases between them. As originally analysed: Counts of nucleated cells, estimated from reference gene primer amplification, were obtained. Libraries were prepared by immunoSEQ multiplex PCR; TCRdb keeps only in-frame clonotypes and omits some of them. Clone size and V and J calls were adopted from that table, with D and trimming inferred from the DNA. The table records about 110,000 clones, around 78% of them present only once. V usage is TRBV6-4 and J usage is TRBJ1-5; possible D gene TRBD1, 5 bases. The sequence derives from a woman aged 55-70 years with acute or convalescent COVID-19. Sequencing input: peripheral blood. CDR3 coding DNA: TGTGCCAGCAGCAGCCCCCCTACAGGAAACAATCAGCCCCAGCATTTT. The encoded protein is CASSSPPTGNNQPQHF.